These 29 T cell receptor beta chains were all obtained from the same sample, sequenced in a study of technical replicates of blood from a handful of donors. Data came from immunoSEQ multiplex PCR; TCRdb stores just in-frame clones and leaves some out. In the table there are 85,000 to 100,000 clones, about 94% of which are singletons. The sample taken for sequencing was T cells isolated from PBMCs. Receptors originate from a human donor in good health.

The CDR3 bases are TGTGCCAGCAGCTTAGTAGCGGGAGTACCGCCCTCCTACAATGAGCAGTTCTTC. Protein product: CASSLVAGVPPSYNEQFF. The chain is built from TRBV7-8 and TRBJ2-1; TRBD2 matches at 9 bases. Germline loops: CDR1 SGHVS, CDR2 FQNEAQ. V dropped 1 base and J dropped 0; count of bases not matched to a gene: 7. CDR3 length equals 18 residues.

This sequence joins TRBV4-2 and TRBJ2-1; 10 nucleotides line up with TRBD2. The CDR3 consists of 18 residues. With 0 bases clipped from V and 6 bases from J, the junction kept 11 bases outside the gene matches. CDR1 and CDR2 (germline): LGHNA, YNFKEQ. In DNA form, the CDR3 reads TGTGCCAGCAGCCAAGATCCTGCTAGCGGGAGCCAGGGCAATGAGCAGTTCTTC. As protein: CASSQDPASGSQGNEQFF.

The chain carries TRBV13 and TRBJ1-2; perhaps TRBD1 as D (6 bases). Trimming took off 0 bases at V and 7 bases at J, with 12 bases between the two ends. This CDR3 is 14 amino acids long. CDR1 is PRHDT and CDR2 is FYEKMQ in the germline V gene (reference sequence). The CDR3 sequence is CASSLGPGQSGYTF. The CDR3 DNA follows: TGTGCCAGCAGCTTAGGCCCCGGACAGTCTGGCTACACCTTC.

This chain uses TRBV6-5 with TRBJ1-2, with no clear D. Looked up from germline, CDR1 is MNHEY and CDR2 is SVGAGI. Trimming stripped 2 bases from V and 7 bases from J, with 17 bases between. The CDR3 is 15 amino acids. The CDR3 protein is CASSYRSNNYRGYTF. In nucleotides, the CDR3 is TGTGCCAGCAGTTACAGGTCCAACAACTATCGTGGCTACACCTTC.

The V gene is TRBV28, the J gene TRBJ2-3; 10 positions agree with TRBD2. CDR3 length equals 15 residues. Germline-derived CDR1 and CDR2 are MDHEN and SYDVKM. Trimming took 8 bases from V and 5 from J; bases not matched to a gene: 10. The CDR3 coding sequence is TGTGCCAGCGGGGGGTATAGCGGGAGGTTAGATACGCAGTATTTT. The encoded protein is CASGGYSGRLDTQYF. The full variable domain, rest sourced from reference TRBV28 and TRBJ2-3, is DVKVTQSSRYLVKRTGEKVFLECVQDMDHENMFWYRQDPGLGLRLIYFSYDVKMKEKGDIPEGYSVSREKKERFSLILESASTNQTSMYLCASGGYSGRLDTQYFGPGTRLTVL.

This rearrangement joins TRBV4-1 to TRBJ2-2, with 8 positions matching TRBD2. Germline-derived CDR1 and CDR2 are MGHRA and YSYEKL. The CDR3 spans 15 residues. Unmatched junction bases numbered 0, after V lost 0 bases and J lost 3 bases. CDR3 nucleotide sequence: TGCGCCAGCAGCCAAGAACTAGCGGACACCGGGGAGCTGTTTTTT. It specifies CASSQELADTGELFF.

This chain connects TRBV2 to TRBJ2-3; possible D gene TRBD1, 6 bases. Germline CDR1 reads SNHLY; CDR2 reads FYNNEI. Trimming shortened V by 4 bases and J by 6 bases, and 8 bases separated the two germline ends. The CDR3 runs 12 residues. The CDR3 DNA follows: TGTGCCAGCAGTGGGACAGCGGATACGCAGTATTTT. Amino acids: CASSGTADTQYF.

The chain links TRBV7-6 to TRBJ1-3; D gene uncertain. The CDR3 has 17 amino acids. Germline-derived CDR1 and CDR2 are SGHVS and FNYEAQ. Deletions cut 2 bases from V and 0 bases from J, with 14 bases between. The CDR3: CASSLSPPPYSGNTIYF. Here the CDR3 DNA reads TGTGCCAGCAGCTTATCTCCTCCTCCCTACTCTGGAAACACCATATATTTT.

This clone was counted a single time. The chain joins TRBV11-2 to TRBJ2-5; D is perhaps TRBD2 (5 bases). Germline loops: CDR1 SGHAT, CDR2 FQNNGV. This CDR3 has 14 residues. V was clipped by 3 bases and J by 5 bases, with 13 bases between them. CDR3 sequence reads: CASSLAEGTETQYF. CDR3 coding DNA: TGTGCCAGCAGCTTGGCCGAGGGTACGGAGACCCAGTACTTC. The whole variable domain, filled in from reference TRBV11-2 and TRBJ2-5, reads EAGVAQSPRYKIIEKRQSVAFWCNPISGHATLYWYQQILGQGPKLLIQFQNNGVVDDSQLPKDRFSAERLKGVDSTLKIQPAKLEDSAVYLCASSLAEGTETQYFGPGTRLLVL.

This chain connects TRBV5-1 to TRBJ2-1, with a weak D call TRBD2 (6 bases). CDR1 SGHRS and CDR2 YFSETQ come from the germline V gene. The CDR3 loop spans 15 amino acids. Between the trimmed V and J ends, which lost 2 bases and 3 bases, there was a span of 12 bases. Here the CDR3 DNA reads TGCGCCAGCAGCTTCGGAACGGGAGACTACAATGAGCAGTTCTTC. Its translation is CASSFGTGDYNEQFF.

This clone was recorded only once. This chain uses TRBV30 with TRBJ1-3; D ambiguous. The CDR3 contains 14 residues. V shed 5 bases and J shed 1 base, with 12 bases lying between them. Per germline, CDR1 GTSNPN and CDR2 SVGIG (reference sequence). CDR3 region: CAWSPTFSGNTIYF. CDR3 nucleotides: TGTGCCTGGTCACCTACCTTTTCTGGAAACACCATATATTTT.

The CDR3 loop is CASSPRDGSASEQFF. CDR3 in DNA: TGTGCCAGCTCACCACGTGATGGTAGCGCAAGTGAGCAGTTCTTC. This chain uses TRBV18 with TRBJ2-1; tentatively, D is TRBD2 (5 bases). Germline loops: CDR1 KGHSH, CDR2 LQKENI. Trimming left V 1 base short and J 9 bases short, with 16 bases between. This CDR3 has 15 amino acids.

The rearrangement links TRBV2 to TRBJ2-3; unclear D gene. Between the trimmed V and J ends, which lost 6 bases and 0 bases, there was a span of 4 bases. CDR3 size: 12 residues. CDR1 is SNHLY, CDR2 FYNNEI, per germline. CDR3: CASSPSTDTQYF. CDR3 nucleotide sequence: TGTGCCAGCAGCCCAAGCACAGATACGCAGTATTTT.

This chain connects TRBV5-6 to TRBJ1-2, with D perhaps matching TRBD1 (5 bases). Germline lookup yields CDR1 SGHDT and CDR2 YYEEEE. Trimming stripped 1 base from V and 7 bases from J, with 11 bases between. The CDR3 runs to 13 residues. The CDR3 DNA reads TGTGCCAGCAGCTTGTGGGGACTCGGTGGCTACACCTTC. Its translation is CASSLWGLGGYTF.

The chain links TRBV11-3 to TRBJ2-1; 8 positions match TRBD2. Per the germline V gene, CDR1 is SGHNT and CDR2 is YENEEA. CDR3 length: 13 amino acids. Trimming took 5 bases from V and 7 from J; bases not matched to a gene: 4. This CDR3 is CASSPRGRNEQFF. CDR3 in DNA: TGTGCCAGCAGCCCCCGCGGGAGGAATGAGCAGTTCTTC. The variable domain in full, with the rest retrieved from reference TRBV11-3 and TRBJ2-1, is EAGVVQSPRYKIIEKKQPVAFWCNPISGHNTLYWYLQNLGQGPELLIRYENEEAVDDSQLPKDRFSAERLKGVDSTLKIQPAELGDSAVYLCASSPRGRNEQFFGPGTRLTVL.

V is TRBV7-9 and J is TRBJ1-2; D possibly corresponds to TRBD1 (6 bases). This CDR3 contains 18 residues. Deletions cut 10 bases from V and 0 bases from J, with 27 bases between. CDR1 and CDR2 from the germline V gene are SEHNR and FQNEAQ (reference sequence). This CDR3 reads CATQSGGATWVPNYGYTF. The CDR3 DNA reads TGTGCCACGCAATCTGGGGGGGCGACCTGGGTCCCTAACTATGGCTACACCTTC.

V usage is TRBV27 and J usage is TRBJ2-7, with TRBD2 matching over 12 bases. The germline gives CDR1 MNHEY, CDR2 SMNVEV (reference sequence). The CDR3 has 15 amino acids. The junction had 3 bases not matched to a gene; V was cut back by 4 bases and J by 2 bases. The chain's CDR3 is CASSWTSGVTYEQYF. Written as DNA, the CDR3 is TGTGCCAGCAGTTGGACTAGCGGGGTTACCTACGAGCAGTACTTC.

This clone showed up just once. This rearrangement joins TRBV7-2 to TRBJ2-7; D might be TRBD2 (6 bases). V was shortened by 5 bases and J by 7 bases, with 18 bases between the two germline ends. The CDR3 is 14 amino acids. The germline V gene encodes CDR1 SGHTA and CDR2 FQGNSA. In DNA, the CDR3 is TGTGCCAGCAGCGCGGGACCCGGAGTGGGAGAGCAGTACTTC. Amino acids: CASSAGPGVGEQYF.

The chain uses TRBV4-2 and TRBJ2-1; 13 positions match TRBD2. From germline, CDR1 is LGHNA and CDR2 YNFKEQ. V gave up 4 bases and J gave up 5 bases; unmatched junction bases: 2. CDR3 length equals 15 residues. CDR3 sequence: CASSRGTSGDNEQFF. CDR3 DNA sequence: TGTGCCAGCAGCCGAGGGACTAGCGGGGACAATGAGCAGTTCTTC.

This chain links TRBV6-1 with TRBJ1-2; TRBD1 might be the D (6 bases). V lost 8 bases and J lost 2, with 15 bases in between. Germline loops: CDR1 MNHNS, CDR2 SASEGT. The CDR3 runs 14 residues. In nucleotides, the CDR3 is TGTGCCAGCGTAACAGGGTTTTCAAACTATGGCTACACCTTC. Amino acids: CASVTGFSNYGYTF.

In this sample, this clone turned up once. The chain links TRBV25-1 to TRBJ1-3, with 9 positions matching TRBD1. Trimming cost V 1 base and J 4 bases; bases outside gene matches: 5. CDR1 and CDR2 (germline): MGHDK, SYGVNS. This CDR3 contains 16 residues. Written as DNA, the CDR3 is TGTGCCAGCAGTGAATCGGGACAGGGATGGGGAAACACCATATATTTT. This codes for CASSESGQGWGNTIYF.

The chain joins TRBV7-9 to TRBJ2-5; 8 nucleotides match TRBD2. Germline V CDR1 and CDR2: SEHNR, FQNEAQ (reference sequence). This CDR3 has 15 amino acids. The trim removed 2 bases at V and 1 base at J, leaving 3 bases unmatched. In nucleotides, the CDR3 is TGTGCCAGCAGCTTACTACGGGAGGGCCAAGAGACCCAGTACTTC. This encodes CASSLLREGQETQYF.

The gene calls are TRBV10-3 and TRBJ2-1; TRBD2 matches 7 bases. Per germline, CDR1 ENHRY and CDR2 SYGVKD. The trim removed 5 bases at V and 7 bases at J, leaving 11 bases unmatched. The CDR3 runs 15 residues. CDR3 DNA sequence: TGTGCCATCAGTCAGGGACTAAGGAGGGGTAATGAGCAGTTCTTC. This translates into CAISQGLRRGNEQFF.

The V call is TRBV5-4, the J call TRBJ1-3; D unresolved. The germline gives CDR1 SGHNT, CDR2 YYREEE (reference sequence). This CDR3 comprises 15 residues. V was pared by 0 bases and J by 0 bases, with 7 bases between. CDR3 sequence reads: CASSLAPRSGNTIYF. The CDR3 DNA reads as TGTGCCAGCAGCTTGGCCCCCCGCTCTGGAAACACCATATATTTT. Using reference TRBV5-4 and TRBJ1-3 for the parts outside the CDR3, the full variable domain is ETGVTQSPTHLIKTRGQQVTLRCSSQSGHNTVSWYQQALGQGPQFIFQYYREEENGRGNFPPRFSGLQFPNYSSELNVNALELDDSALYLCASSLAPRSGNTIYFGEGSWLTVV.

The rearrangement joins TRBV10-3 to TRBJ1-6, with a weak D call TRBD1 (5 bases). The germline CDR1 and CDR2 sequences are ENHRY and SYGVKD. This CDR3 has 12 amino acids. The ends were cut back, 8 bases at V and 8 bases at J, with 10 bases in the middle. This CDR3 is CAIGAPDSPLHF. In nucleotides, the CDR3 is TGTGCCATCGGGGCCCCTGATTCACCCCTCCACTTT.

The gene calls are TRBV5-4 and TRBJ2-7, with TRBD2 identical over 12 bases. Germline V gene data show CDR1 as SGHNT and CDR2 as YYREEE (reference sequence). J lost 4 bases, V lost 4 bases, and 6 bases had no gene match. This CDR3 comprises 15 residues. DNA for the CDR3: TGTGCCAGCAGCGCCCGGACTAGCGGGGATTACGAGCAGTACTTC. It codes for CASSARTSGDYEQYF.

On this clone: At the DNA level, this CDR3 is encoded by other sequences in the same sample as well. The chain is built from TRBV5-1 and TRBJ1-2; 7 bases are shared with TRBD1. CDR1 and CDR2 from the germline V gene are SGHRS and YFSETQ. The V gene end was trimmed by 0 bases and the J gene end by 4 bases; junction bases not matched to a gene: 3. The CDR3 has 14 amino acids. As DNA, the CDR3 is TGCGCCAGCAGCTTGGGACAGGGTTCCTATGGCTACACCTTC. Its protein product is CASSLGQGSYGYTF.

The V and J genes are TRBV14 and TRBJ2-1; D gene ambiguous. This CDR3 comprises 14 residues. The V and J ends lost 2 bases and 6 bases respectively, with 11 bases between them. CDR1 and CDR2 from the germline V gene are SGHDN and FVKESK. In nucleotides, the CDR3 is TGTGCCAGCAGCCAATCCCTCCCGGGCAATGAGCAGTTCTTC. Residues: CASSQSLPGNEQFF.

This clone was picked up one time. The gene calls are TRBV7-6 and TRBJ1-1, with TRBD1 matching over 7 bases. This CDR3 has 14 residues. In germline, CDR1 is SGHVS, CDR2 FNYEAQ. V shed 2 bases and J 1 base; nucleotides not matched to a gene: 1. As DNA, the CDR3 is TGTGCCAGCAGCTTACAGGGGGGGAACACTGAAGCTTTCTTT. Encoded protein: CASSLQGGNTEAFF.